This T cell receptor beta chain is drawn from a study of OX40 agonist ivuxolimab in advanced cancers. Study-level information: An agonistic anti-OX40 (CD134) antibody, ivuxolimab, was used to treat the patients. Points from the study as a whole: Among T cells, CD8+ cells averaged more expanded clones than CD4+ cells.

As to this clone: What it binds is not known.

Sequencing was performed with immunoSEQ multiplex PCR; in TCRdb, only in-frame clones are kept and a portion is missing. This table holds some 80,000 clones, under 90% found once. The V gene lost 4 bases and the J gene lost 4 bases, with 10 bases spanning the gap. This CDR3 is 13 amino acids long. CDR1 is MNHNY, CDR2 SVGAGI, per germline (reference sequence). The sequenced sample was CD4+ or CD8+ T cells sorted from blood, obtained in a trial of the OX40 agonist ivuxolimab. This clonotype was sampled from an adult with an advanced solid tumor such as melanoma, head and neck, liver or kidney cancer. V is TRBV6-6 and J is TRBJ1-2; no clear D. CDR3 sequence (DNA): TGTGCCAGCAGTTCCTCCGACGGCTATGGCTACACCTTC. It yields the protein CASSSSDGYGYTF.